The sequence of this T cell receptor (beta chain) was determined in a study of T cell responses to AZD1222 COVID-19 vaccine. The CDR3 covers 16 residues. Trimming took off 2 bases at V and 4 bases at J, with 15 bases between the two ends. The germline CDR1 and CDR2 sequences are MGHDK and SYGVNS. Study observations and caveats: At study baseline, merely six AZD1222 recipients were seropositive.

Regarding this clone: Its antigen is unidentified.

Profiling relied on immunoSEQ multiplex PCR, and the TCRdb table lists in-frame clones only, not all of them. The table lists about 120,000 clones, 85% to 95% of them singletons, with 2.9% in the top ten. The sample in question was peripheral blood, obtained 28 days after the second AZD1222 dose. The J gene is TRBJ2-1, the V gene TRBV25-1; D gene unclear. The receptor was isolated from an adult who received the AZD1222 COVID-19 vaccine. CDR3 region: CASSEPRPPRYNEQFF. The CDR3 bases are TGTGCCAGCAGTGAACCCCGACCGCCTAGATACAATGAGCAGTTCTTC.